Included here is one T cell receptor (beta chain) sequence, with context. The data were obtained in a study of T cells in Graves' hyperthyroidism and ophthalmopathy. The CDR3 covers 13 residues. V lost 6 bases and J lost 4, with 10 bases in between. From germline, CDR1 is SNHLY and CDR2 FYNNEI. Amplification targeted TCR beta CDR3 regions from RNA transcripts. Carried out on the TCR CDR3, a first-round RT-PCR used the HTBI primer set. TCRdb recomputed calls from the multiplex PCR reads with MiXCR, one row per CDR3 protein. Here the sample spans a few hundred thousand distinct CDR3 sequences, 16% being singletons.

V usage is TRBV2 and J usage is TRBJ1-5; possibly TRBD1 for D (5 bases). The TCR originated in a woman between 40 and 50 years old with Graves' ophthalmopathy. Sample: blood. DNA for the CDR3: TGTGCCAGCAGGAAGGAGGGGAATCAGCCCCAGCATTTT. It specifies CASRKEGNQPQHF.